One and the same sample provided the 19 T cell receptor beta chains below, sequenced in a study of regulatory T cells. General study results and limits: Regulatory T cells from CD3G-deficient patients were less diverse than autologous conventional CD4+ cells and control regulatory cells.

Amplification used 52 TRBV primers and 13 TRBJ primers. The data were produced by immunoSEQ multiplex PCR, yet TCRdb's version contains in-frame clones alone and is incomplete. This table has thousands of clones, around 90% appearing once. Their antigens are not known. Sequenced sample: CD4+ Tregs sorted from blood. Receptors originate from a child younger than 18 with CD3G deficiency.

This chain uses TRBV20-1 with TRBJ2-7, with 9 bases identical to TRBD2. The germline gives CDR1 DFQATT, CDR2 SNEGSKA (reference sequence). This CDR3 is 11 amino acids long. J lost 5 bases, V lost 7 bases, and 3 bases had no gene match. The chain's CDR3 is CSVAGDHEQYF. The CDR3 DNA reads as TGCAGTGTAGCGGGAGACCACGAGCAGTACTTC.

The chain couples TRBV27 to TRBJ1-1, with a tentative D call TRBD1 (6 bases). The V end was cut by 0 bases, the J end by 6 bases, with 11 bases between. The CDR3 totals 14 residues. Germline assignment: CDR1 MNHEY and CDR2 SMNVEV (reference sequence). CDR3 amino acids: CASSLSRGASEAFF. CDR3 DNA sequence: TGTGCCAGCAGTTTATCGAGGGGGGCATCTGAAGCTTTCTTT.

The chain carries TRBV11-2 and TRBJ2-4; 11 bases align to TRBD1. This CDR3 comprises 16 residues. V lost 5 bases to trimming and J lost 0 bases; unmatched junction nucleotides: 3. Germline lookup yields CDR1 SGHAT and CDR2 FQNNGV. CDR3 in amino acids: CASSPGTGGAKNIQYF. The CDR3 nucleotides are TGTGCCAGCAGCCCTGGGACAGGGGGAGCCAAAAACATTCAGTACTTC.

The gene calls are TRBV6-1 and TRBJ2-3; TRBD1 might be the D (5 bases). V was clipped by 2 bases and J by 7 bases, with 16 bases between them. This CDR3 contains 15 residues. CDR1 and CDR2 from the germline V gene are MNHNS and SASEGT. The chain's CDR3 is CASSEWGRSGHTQYF. DNA of the CDR3: TGTGCCAGCAGTGAATGGGGCAGAAGTGGTCATACGCAGTATTTT.

This clone was observed a single time. V usage is TRBV28 and J usage is TRBJ2-7; weak D call: TRBD2 (7 bases). The CDR3 is 16 residues long. Between the trimmed V and J ends, which lost 5 bases and 4 bases, there was a span of 21 bases. Germline loops: CDR1 MDHEN, CDR2 SYDVKM. The CDR3 DNA reads TGTGCCAGCAGTGGCACAAGGGGCGGGGGCCGATACGAGCAGTACTTC. It codes for CASSGTRGGGRYEQYF.

The genes are TRBV10-3 and TRBJ2-6, with no clear D. CDR1 ENHRY and CDR2 SYGVKD come from the germline V gene. The CDR3 runs to 19 residues. Trimming left V 0 bases short and J 0 bases short, with 15 bases between. The CDR3 reads CAISESGRPPASGANVLTF. The CDR3 region has the DNA TGTGCCATCAGTGAGTCGGGCAGGCCACCGGCCTCTGGGGCCAACGTCCTGACTTTC.

Only one count was recorded for this clone. The V and J genes are TRBV6-1 and TRBJ2-2, with 9 positions matching TRBD2. The germline V gene has CDR1 MNHNS and CDR2 SASEGT. V trimming: 4 bases; J trimming: 6 bases; junction bases outside the gene matches: 6. The CDR3 is made up of 15 amino acids. The chain's CDR3 is CASSVSGSHPGELFF. The CDR3 coding sequence is TGTGCCAGCAGTGTTAGCGGGAGCCACCCCGGGGAGCTGTTTTTT.

The chain uses TRBV5-1 and TRBJ2-2; D perhaps matches TRBD1 (6 bases). The CDR3 totals 15 residues. The germline CDR1 and CDR2 sequences are SGHRS and YFSETQ. With 3 bases removed from V and 5 bases from J, the gap between germline ends came to 14 bases. The DNA for the CDR3 is TGCGCCAGCAGCTCTAACAGGGCCGGGACCGGGGAGCTGTTTTTT. This encodes CASSSNRAGTGELFF. The full variable domain, with the rest looked up from reference TRBV5-1 and TRBJ2-2, is KAGVTQTPRYLIKTRGQQVTLSCSPISGHRSVSWYQQTPGQGLQFLFEYFSETQRNKGNFPGRFSGRQFSNSRSEMNVSTLELGDSALYLCASSSNRAGTGELFFGEGSRLTVL.

The chain employs TRBV28 and TRBJ1-5; the match to TRBD1 covers 8 bases. V gave up 2 bases and J gave up 3 bases; unmatched junction bases: 3. From germline, CDR1 is MDHEN and CDR2 SYDVKM. The CDR3 is 15 residues long. The CDR3 sequence: CASSLRQGTNQPQHF. In DNA, the CDR3 is TGTGCCAGCAGTTTACGACAGGGGACCAATCAGCCCCAGCATTTT.

V usage is TRBV28 and J usage is TRBJ1-5, with 7 bases identical to TRBD1. CDR3 size: 14 residues. Germline values: CDR1 MDHEN, CDR2 SYDVKM. J was trimmed by 0 bases and V by 7 bases; bases with no gene match: 3. CDR3 loop: CASKGQNSNQPQHF. CDR3 bases: TGTGCCAGCAAGGGACAGAATAGCAATCAGCCCCAGCATTTT. Filled out from reference TRBV28 and TRBJ1-5, the complete variable domain reads DVKVTQSSRYLVKRTGEKVFLECVQDMDHENMFWYRQDPGLGLRLIYFSYDVKMKEKGDIPEGYSVSREKKERFSLILESASTNQTSMYLCASKGQNSNQPQHFGDGTRLSIL.

V and J are TRBV14 and TRBJ1-1; TRBD1 is a possible D gene (5 bases). Germline values: CDR1 SGHDN, CDR2 FVKESK. V dropped 3 bases and J dropped 7 bases, with 12 bases sitting between them. The CDR3 consists of 13 residues. The CDR3 DNA is TGTGCCAGCAGCCACCCGACGGGGGGTGAAGCTTTCTTT. Its translation is CASSHPTGGEAFF. Together with reference TRBV14 and TRBJ1-1, the CDR3 gives the full variable domain: EAGVTQFPSHSVIEKGQTVTLRCDPISGHDNLYWYRRVMGKEIKFLLHFVKESKQDESGMPNNRFLAERTGGTYSTLKVQPAELEDSGVYFCASSHPTGGEAFFGQGTRLTVV.

The chain employs TRBV6-1 and TRBJ1-5, with D possibly being TRBD1 (5 bases). V was shortened by 2 bases and J by 9 bases, with 11 bases between the two germline ends. The V gene's germline CDR1 is MNHNS and CDR2 SASEGT. The CDR3 has 13 residues. The CDR3 loop is CASSEFSQVPQHF. The CDR3 coding sequence is TGTGCCAGCAGTGAATTTTCACAGGTGCCCCAGCATTTT.

The V and J genes are TRBV18 and TRBJ2-2; TRBD1 matches 8 bases. With V trimmed by 3 bases and J by 2 bases, 5 bases remained unmatched. CDR1 KGHSH and CDR2 LQKENI come from the germline V gene. The CDR3 loop spans 16 amino acids. This CDR3 is CASSPPTGVNTGELFF. The CDR3 nucleotides are TGTGCCAGCTCACCCCCGACAGGGGTAAACACCGGGGAGCTGTTTTTT.

The chain joins TRBV6-1 to TRBJ2-1, with 8 positions matching TRBD2. Trimming cost V 3 bases and J 7 bases; bases outside gene matches: 8. Germline-derived CDR1 and CDR2 are MNHNS and SASEGT. The CDR3 has 15 residues. DNA of the CDR3: TGTGCCAGCAGTGACGGAAGCGGGGGTAGGAATGAGCAGTTCTTC. Translation: CASSDGSGGRNEQFF.

The chain joins TRBV28 to TRBJ1-5; TRBD1 aligns across 7 bases. In germline, CDR1 is MDHEN, CDR2 SYDVKM. The CDR3 is 15 residues long. After removal of 4 bases from V and 6 bases from J, the junction contained 9 bases not matched to a gene. The CDR3 DNA sequence: TGTGCCAGCAGTTCACAGGGGTTATTTCGTCAGCCCCAGCATTTT. It encodes CASSSQGLFRQPQHF.

The rearrangement joins TRBV21-1 to TRBJ1-2; the table's D call, TRBD1, has no DNA check behind it. TRBV21-1 represents a pseudogene. CDR3 size: 13 residues. CDR3 protein: CASTPGGPHGYTF. The CDR3 DNA reads TGTGCCAGCACCCCTGGGGGCCCTCATGGCTACACCTTC.

This clone was recorded once. The V call is TRBV6-1, the J call TRBJ1-2; D might be TRBD1 (6 bases). This CDR3 spans 15 amino acids. V was pared by 4 bases and J by 7 bases, with 19 bases between. Germline V gene lookup returns CDR1 MNHNS and CDR2 SASEGT. This CDR3 reads CASSAGTGTSVGYTF. DNA for the CDR3: TGTGCCAGCAGTGCCGGTACCGGGACATCTGTTGGCTACACCTTC.

This rearrangement joins TRBV11-2 to TRBJ2-5; a possible D gene is TRBD2 (5 bases). The CDR3 extends over 15 amino acids. CDR1 is SGHAT and CDR2 is FQNNGV in the germline V gene. V shed 0 bases and J shed 5 bases, with 13 bases lying between them. CDR3 sequence reads: CASSLDSRVGETQYF. CDR3 DNA: TGTGCCAGCAGCTTAGACTCGAGGGTTGGGGAGACCCAGTACTTC.

V usage is TRBV28 and J usage is TRBJ2-1; possibly TRBD2 for D (5 bases). V lost 5 bases and J lost 7, with 18 bases in between. CDR3 length: 15 amino acids. The germline gives CDR1 MDHEN, CDR2 SYDVKM. The CDR3 DNA is TGTGCCAGCAGTCCCACCGGTTCGAGAGGGAATGAGCAGTTCTTC. Its protein is CASSPTGSRGNEQFF.